The 30 T cell receptor delta chains below come from one sample, sequenced in a study of gamma-delta chains in newborns, infants, children. TCRdb re-called the reads with CATT. The repertoire holds about 1,500 delta-chain clones, around 9% seen once, with 23% in the top ten. The sequenced material came from blood. The receptor source for this set is a child who was a newborn, infant or young child, either healthy, febrile or measles-vaccinated (not recorded which).

This clone was picked up a small number of times. This DNA's translation and the protein TCRdb lists, from a much larger clone, do not match at residue 8, likely due to a read error; the protein shown is translated from the DNA. The J gene is TRDJ1, the V gene TRDV2, with D possibly matching TRDD3 (5 bases). The CDR3 has 17 amino acids. The V gene lost 0 bases and the J gene lost 0 bases, with 16 bases spanning the gap. CDR1 and CDR2 (germline): GEAIGNYY, EKD. The CDR3 reads CACDTVAEGSHTDKLIF. The CDR3 DNA reads TGTGCCTGTGACACCGTTGCTGAGGGATCTCACACCGATAAACTCATCTTT.

Notes on this clone: Translating this DNA gives a protein that differs at residue 9 from the TCRdb one, which belongs to a much larger clone; a read error is likely, and the protein shown is this translation. The V call is TRDV2, the J call TRDJ3; TRDD3 might be the D (6 bases). The CDR3 extends over 18 amino acids. CDR1 and CDR2 from the germline V gene are GEAIGNYY and EKD. V lost 0 bases and J 0 bases, leaving 11 bases between the germline ends. DNA for the CDR3: TGTGCCTGTGACACCGGGGGACCCCTCTCCTGGGACACCCGACAGATGTTTTTC. Translation gives CACDTGGPLSWDTRQMFF.

On this clone itself: The protein given by TCRdb reflects a much larger clone and differs at residue 10 from this DNA's translation, likely from a read error; the protein shown is the DNA's translation. The V gene is TRDV1, the J gene TRDJ1; a weak D match, TRDD3 (5 bases). The CDR3 length is 19 residues. The ends were cut back, 2 bases at V and 0 bases at J, with 22 bases in the middle. Germline CDR1 reads TSWWSYY; CDR2 reads QGS. CDR3 sequence (DNA): TGTGCTCTTGGGGAAGGATGGGCGGGGAGACGCCCTTACACCGATAAACTCATCTTT. Translated, it gives CALGEGWAGRRPYTDKLIF.

There are a few counts of this clone. The protein in TCRdb stems from a much larger clone and differs at residue 4 from this DNA's translation, likely a read error; here the protein is translated from the DNA. The rearrangement links TRDV2 to TRDJ3; 12 bases are shared with TRDD3. Germline CDR1 reads GEAIGNYY; CDR2 reads EKD. V lost 5 bases and J lost 0; bases outside the gene matches: 4. The CDR3 consists of 18 residues. The CDR3 sequence: CACGVLGDTSWDTRQMFF. For the CDR3, the DNA is TGTGCCTGTGGCGTACTGGGGGATACCTCCTGGGACACCCGACAGATGTTTTTC.

With regard to this clone: TCRdb pairs this DNA with a much larger clone's protein that differs at residue 11, likely a read error; the protein shown was translated from the DNA. The CDR3 is CACPGGFPLTTQLFF. The CDR3 bases are TGTGCCTGTCCGGGGGGCTTCCCTTTGACAACACAACTCTTCTTT. The gene calls are TRDV2 and TRDJ2, with D perhaps given as TRDD2 or TRDD3 (5 bases each). The CDR3 is made up of 15 amino acids. From germline, CDR1 is GEAIGNYY and CDR2 EKD.

Worth noting for this clone: The amino acid sequence in TCRdb belongs to a much larger clone and departs from this DNA's translation at residue 3, likely a sequencing read error; the sequence shown is translated from the DNA. The chain uses TRDV1 and TRDJ1; 9 bases are shared with TRDD3. CDR1 is TSWWSYY and CDR2 is QGS in the germline V gene. CDR3 size: 19 residues. For the CDR3, the DNA is TGTGCTCATGGGGAAGGATGGGCGGGGATACGCCCTTACACCGATAAACTCATCTTT. It specifies CAHGEGWAGIRPYTDKLIF.

There are a few counts of this clone. Since a far larger clone is one base different, this is likely a read error. J is TRDJ3 and V is TRDV2, with 9 positions matching TRDD3. The CDR3 has 20 residues. V shed 0 bases, J shed 8 bases, and the junction held 16 bases outside the gene matches. Germline V gives CDR1 GEAIGNYY, CDR2 EKD. The CDR3 DNA reads TGTGCCTGTGACACCAGGTTCGTGCTGGGGGATGGATGGTACACCCGACAGATGTTTTTC. It is translated as CACDTRFVLGDGWYTRQMFF.

This clone was observed a handful of times. The protein held in TCRdb is that of a much larger clone and does not match this DNA's translation at residue 12, likely because of a read error; the protein shown is translated from the DNA. The chain uses TRDV2 and TRDJ3, with 11 bases matching TRDD3. The CDR3 is made up of 17 amino acids. CDR1 is GEAIGNYY and CDR2 is EKD in the germline V gene. CDR3 region: CACDTLGDTWDIRQMFF. The CDR3, as DNA: TGTGCCTGTGACACCCTGGGGGATACCTGGGACATCCGACAGATGTTTTTC.

Points on this clone: This likely reflects a read error, since a far larger clone is one base away. Within the sample, other DNA sequences also encode this same CDR3. This chain uses TRDV2 with TRDJ1; D is unresolved. Germline lookup yields CDR1 GEAIGNYY and CDR2 EKD. This CDR3 region has 16 residues. DNA for the CDR3: TGTGCCTGTGACCCTATTGGGACCATTCCCGCCGATAAGCTCATCTTT. It encodes CACDPIGTIPADKLIF.

Note on this clone: Within the sample, other DNA sequences also encode this same CDR3. The chain has TRDV2 and TRDJ3, with D possibly matching TRDD3 (5 bases). V was shortened by 0 bases and J by 0 bases, with 8 bases between the two germline ends. Germline-derived CDR1 and CDR2 are GEAIGNYY and EKD. The CDR3 sequence is 17 residues long. The CDR3 bases are TGTGCCTGTGACACCAGGGGGGCCTCCTGGGACACCCGACAGATGTTTTTC. This sequence encodes CACDTRGASWDTRQMFF.

This clone has more than one count but fewer than ten. This may stem from a read error, because a much larger clone lies one nucleotide away. The CDR3 nucleotides read TGTGCCTGTGACACTGTACGGCCATACTCCTGGGGCACCCGACAGATGTTTTTC. It is translated as CACDTVRPYSWGTRQMFF. The chain links TRDV2 to TRDJ3; a possible D gene is TRDD3 (6 bases). Germline V gene sequence: CDR1 GEAIGNYY, CDR2 EKD. This CDR3 comprises 18 residues.

A note on this clone: A read error likely explains this, since a far larger clone differs by one base. The same CDR3 can be traced to other DNA sequences in this sample. This sequence joins TRDV2 and TRDJ1, with 9 positions matching TRDD3. The germline gives CDR1 GEAIGNYY, CDR2 EKD. The CDR3 totals 15 residues. DNA for the CDR3: TGTGCCTGTGACATACTGGGGGAGTACACTGATAAACTCATCTTT. Translated: CACDILGEYTDKLIF.

This clone was seen a few times. A far larger clone differs by one base, so this is likely a read error. Other DNA sequences in the same sample also yield this CDR3. This sequence joins TRAV29/DV5 and TRDJ2, with 7 bases matching TRDD3. This CDR3 comprises 17 residues. V trimming: 0 bases; J trimming: 3 bases; junction bases outside the gene matches: 11. CDR1 NSMFDY and CDR2 ISSIKDK come from the germline V gene. CDR3 coding DNA: TGTGCAGCAAGCGTGTGGTGGGGGAGAGCTCTGACAGCACAACTCTTCTTT. Amino acid sequence: CAASVWWGRALTAQLFF.

This clone is labeled medium-sized. The rearrangement joins TRDV3 to TRDJ1; 10 positions agree with TRDD3. From germline, CDR1 is TVYSNPD and CDR2 GDNSRS (reference sequence). V shed 0 bases, J shed 3 bases, and the junction held 7 bases outside the gene matches. The CDR3 runs 15 residues. This CDR3 reads CAFSIGGGYPDKLIF. Written as DNA, the CDR3 is TGTGCCTTTAGTATAGGTGGGGGATACCCCGATAAACTCATCTTT.

A few counts support this clone. Only one base separates this from a far larger clonotype, so it likely reflects a read error. Other DNA sequences in this sample translate to the same CDR3. V and J are TRDV2 and TRDJ2; 9 bases are shared with TRDD3. Germline CDR1 reads GEAIGNYY; CDR2 reads EKD. J was trimmed by 0 bases and V by 3 bases; bases with no gene match: 7. This CDR3 is 17 amino acids long. In DNA form, the CDR3 reads TGTGCCTGTGACCCTACTGGGGGACGACCTTTGACAGCACAACTCTTCTTT. It is translated as CACDPTGGRPLTAQLFF.

This clone was counted between two and nine times. A much larger clone is a single base away; this may be a read error. This specimen includes other DNA sequences encoding the same CDR3. The J gene is TRDJ1, the V gene TRDV1; 13 bases fit TRDD3. V dropped 3 bases and J dropped 11; count of bases not matched to a gene: 12. The germline V gene encodes CDR1 TSWWSYY and CDR2 QGS. This CDR3 is 16 amino acids long. The CDR3 loop reads CALGERHLLGDTGLIF. In nucleotides, the CDR3 is TGTGCTCTTGGGGAGCGGCACCTACTGGGGGATACGGGGCTCATCTTT.

This clone is large. The sample contains more than one DNA sequence encoding this CDR3. The chain is built from TRDV1 and TRDJ1, with TRDD3 identical over 9 bases. Germline CDR1 TSWWSYY, CDR2 QGS. V dropped 4 bases and J dropped 4; count of bases not matched to a gene: 22. The CDR3 has 20 residues. Written as DNA, the CDR3 is TGTGCTCTTGGGGCCGCGGCCTTCCCTTTTACTGGGGGAGCACTCGATAAACTCATCTTT. It specifies CALGAAAFPFTGGALDKLIF.

A few counts support this clone. A far more abundant clone sits one base away, making this likely a read error. At the DNA level, this CDR3 is encoded by other sequences in the same sample as well. The V and J genes are TRDV1 and TRDJ1; the D gene is possibly TRDD2 (6 bases). The CDR3 loop spans 19 amino acids. Germline CDR1 is TSWWSYY and CDR2 is QGS. The CDR3 DNA reads TGTGCTCTTGGGGAATGTGAGGGCTTCCTTCAATCCCTCACCGATAAACTTATCTTT. Translation: CALGECEGFLQSLTDKLIF.

This clone was seen a few times. For this DNA, TCRdb reports the protein of a much larger clone, which diverges at residue 15, most likely from a read error; the protein presented here is translated directly from the DNA. CDR3 in DNA: TGTGCTCTTGGGGAACCACTTCTTTGTACTGGGGATAAAGCGGGTAAACTCATCTTT. The encoded protein is CALGEPLLCTGDKAGKLIF. V is TRDV1 and J is TRDJ1; 7 bases fit TRDD3. Trimming cost V 1 base and J 7 bases; bases outside gene matches: 21. The CDR3 is 19 amino acids. CDR1 is TSWWSYY and CDR2 is QGS in the germline V gene.

This clone was counted a few times. A far larger clone is one nucleotide away, so this likely arose from a read error. Other DNA variants within this sample encode the same CDR3. The rearrangement joins TRDV2 to TRDJ1, with 8 nucleotides matching TRDD3. CDR3 length: 16 residues. The ends lost 7 bases at V and 0 bases at J; junction bases unmatched: 12. CDR1 GEAIGNYY and CDR2 EKD come from the germline V gene. CDR3 in amino acids: CACSVLGAPYTDKLIF. For the CDR3, the DNA is TGTGCCTGCTCCGTACTGGGGGCCCCTTACACCGATAAACTCATCTTT.

Regarding this clone: With only one base between it and a far larger clone, this is likely a read error. This chain uses TRDV2 with TRDJ3; TRDD3 matches 10 bases. The J segment lost 2 bases and the V segment lost 5 bases, leaving 11 bases of the junction unmatched. Germline V gene data show CDR1 as GEAIGNYY and CDR2 as EKD. CDR3 length: 19 amino acids. The CDR3 DNA sequence: TGTGCCTGTGGGAAACTGGGGGATCCCCGCGCCTGGGACACCCGACAGATGTTTTTC. Its translation: CACGKLGDPRAWDTRQMFF.

Comments on this clone: This DNA translates differently at residue 3 from the TCRdb protein, which is that of a much larger clone; a read error is likely, and the protein shown is the DNA's own translation. The V and J genes are TRDV2 and TRDJ3; D is possibly TRDD3 (5 bases). The CDR3 has 22 residues. Germline V gene data show CDR1 as GEAIGNYY and CDR2 as EKD. The CDR3: CARDRRCPLGDQTTWDTRQMFF. CDR3 bases: TGTGCCCGTGACCGCCGGTGCCCCTTAGGGGACCAGACCACCTGGGACACCCGACAGATGTTTTTC.

Concerning this clone: A far larger clone is only one base removed, so a read error is likely. J is TRDJ3 and V is TRDV2, with TRDD3 matching 12 bases. The CDR3 has 19 residues. Germline V gene sequence: CDR1 GEAIGNYY, CDR2 EKD. The CDR3: CACDILGDTSSRDTRQMFF. CDR3 bases: TGTGCCTGTGACATACTGGGGGATACTAGCTCCCGGGACACCCGACAGATGTTTTTC.

This clone was counted a few times. This likely traces to a read error, being one base from a far larger clone. This same CDR3 is encoded by further DNA sequences in the sample. V gene TRDV2 combines with J gene TRDJ1; weak D call: TRDD3 (5 bases). V was trimmed by 2 bases and J by 0 bases, leaving 12 bases between them. The length of the CDR3 is 15 residues. Germline-derived CDR1 and CDR2 are GEAIGNYY and EKD. This chain's CDR3 is CACDILGEYTDKLIF. CDR3 coding DNA: TGTGCCTGTGACATACTAGGGGAGTACACCGATAAACTCATCTTT.

Of note for this clone: With a far larger clone one base away, a read error is the likely cause. This specimen includes other DNA sequences encoding the same CDR3. This chain uses TRAV29/DV5 with TRDJ3; D may be TRDD3 (6 bases). Looked up from germline, CDR1 is NSMFDY and CDR2 is ISSIKDK. V lost 0 bases, J lost 2 bases, and 18 bases lay in between. The CDR3 covers 19 residues. The chain's CDR3 is CAASAYSGGLAWDTRQMFF. The CDR3 nucleotides are TGTGCAGCAAGCGCGTACAGTGGGGGCCTTGCCTGGGACACCCGACAGATGTTTTTC.

In this sample, this clone turned up a few times. The protein recorded in TCRdb matches a much larger clone and deviates from this DNA's translation at residue 9, suggesting a read error; the protein here is obtained by translating the DNA. This chain links TRDV2 with TRDJ1; the match to TRDD3 covers 9 bases. V was pared by 3 bases and J by 1 base, with 8 bases of the junction left unmatched. The germline V gene has CDR1 GEAIGNYY and CDR2 EKD. This CDR3 has 16 residues. In nucleotides, the CDR3 is TGTGCCTGTGACGCCTTACTGGGGGAGACCACCGATAAACTCATCTTT. Protein: CACDALLGETTDKLIF.

This clone was detected only a few times. The likely explanation is a read error, given a far larger clone one base away. This sequence joins TRDV2 and TRDJ1; 11 nucleotides agree with TRDD3. The length of the CDR3 is 14 residues. From germline, CDR1 is GEAIGNYY and CDR2 EKD. DNA for the CDR3: TGTGCCTGTGACACCTGGGGGATACGCGATAAACCCATCTTT. It codes for CACDTWGIRDKPIF.

There are a few counts of this clone. A single base is all that separates this from a far larger clone, so a read error is likely. This sample also contains other DNA sequences that code for the same CDR3. V gene TRDV2 combines with J gene TRDJ3, with a weak D call TRDD3 (6 bases). Between the trimmed V and J ends, which lost 0 bases and 0 bases, there was a span of 20 bases. This CDR3 is built from 21 residues. Germline lookup yields CDR1 GEAIGNYY and CDR2 EKD. CDR3 nucleotide sequence: TGTGCCTGTGACACCGAACCGACTGGAGGATACACCTCCTGGGACACCCGACAGATGTTTTTC. It yields the protein CACDTEPTGGYTSWDTRQMFF.

Regarding this clone: A far larger clone lies a single base away; this is likely a read error. The gene calls are TRDV2 and TRDJ1; weak D call: TRDD3 (6 bases). CDR1 and CDR2 from the germline V gene are GEAIGNYY and EKD. V was pared by 5 bases and J by 0 bases, with 15 bases between. CDR3 length equals 15 residues. CDR3: CACGNGYLYTDKLIF. The DNA for the CDR3 is TGTGCCTGTGGCAACGGATACTTGTACACCGATAAACTCATCTTT.

As for this clone: The mismatch at residue 3 between this DNA's translation and the TCRdb protein of a much larger clone likely reflects a read error; the protein shown is translated from the DNA. The V call is TRDV2, the J call TRDJ1; TRDD3 agrees at 9 bases. The CDR3 loop spans 15 amino acids. Looked up from germline, CDR1 is GEAIGNYY and CDR2 is EKD. CDR3 coding DNA: TGTGCCGGTGACACCTGGGGGATGAACACCGATAAACTCATCTTT. This encodes CAGDTWGMNTDKLIF.